This TCR beta chain was documented in a study of read filtering for tumor transcriptome and immune sequencing. Background on the study: By R-ISS, stages I, II and III held about 8, 15 and 7 patients. Per sample, TCR-region reads ranged about 4.05 to 11 million by IR-seq, roughly 75 to 1,400 by RNA-seq. Findings of the study overall: Single-read clonotypes: 80% to 90% of IR-seq clonotypes (around 3.4% of reads), 60% to 75% of RNA-seq clonotypes (roughly 49% of reads). Even smaller IR-seq throughput identified most shared clonotypes.

This clonotype occurred many times. Antigen: not known. Molecular barcoded adaptors covering alpha/delta and beta/gamma chains were used on about 390 ng RNA. MiXCR, run by TCRdb on the reads, gives a single entry per CDR3 protein. The table records 62,000 or so distinct CDR3 sequences, about 15% of them present only once. The material sequenced was a population of CD138-negative cells sorted from bone marrow. The TCR sequence derives from a donor at least 40 years old with multiple myeloma.

This CDR3 reads CASSQTGPVFSDTQYF. CDR3 sequence (DNA): TGTGCCAGCAGTCAGACAGGTCCGGTGTTTTCAGATACGCAGTATTTT. The genes are TRBV6-1 and TRBJ2-3; a possible D gene is TRBD1 (6 bases). V lost 5 bases, J lost 4 bases, and 19 bases lay in between. Germline values: CDR1 MNHNS, CDR2 SASEGT. The CDR3 is 16 amino acids.